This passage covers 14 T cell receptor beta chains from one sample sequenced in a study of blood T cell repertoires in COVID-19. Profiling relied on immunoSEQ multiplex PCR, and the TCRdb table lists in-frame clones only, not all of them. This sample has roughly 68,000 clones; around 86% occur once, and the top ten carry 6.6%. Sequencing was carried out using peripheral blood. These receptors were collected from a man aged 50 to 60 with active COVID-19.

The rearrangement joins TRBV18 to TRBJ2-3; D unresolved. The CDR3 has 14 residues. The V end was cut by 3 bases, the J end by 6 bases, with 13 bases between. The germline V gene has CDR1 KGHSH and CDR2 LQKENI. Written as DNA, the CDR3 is TGTGCCAGCTCACCTCGGCAGCCTAGGGATACGCAGTATTTT. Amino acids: CASSPRQPRDTQYF.

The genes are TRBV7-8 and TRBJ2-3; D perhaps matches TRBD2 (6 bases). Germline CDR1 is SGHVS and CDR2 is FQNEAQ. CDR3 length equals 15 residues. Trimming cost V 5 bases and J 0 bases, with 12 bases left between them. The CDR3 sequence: CASSLEDYSTDTQYF. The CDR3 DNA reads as TGTGCCAGCAGCCTCGAGGACTATAGCACAGATACGCAGTATTTT.

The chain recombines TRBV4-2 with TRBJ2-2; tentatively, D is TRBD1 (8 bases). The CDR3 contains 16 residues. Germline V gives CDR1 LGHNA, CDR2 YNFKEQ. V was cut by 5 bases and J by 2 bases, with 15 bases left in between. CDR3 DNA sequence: TGTGCCAGCAGCGGACAGGGAGGGAGCAACACCGGGGAGCTGTTTTTT. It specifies CASSGQGGSNTGELFF.

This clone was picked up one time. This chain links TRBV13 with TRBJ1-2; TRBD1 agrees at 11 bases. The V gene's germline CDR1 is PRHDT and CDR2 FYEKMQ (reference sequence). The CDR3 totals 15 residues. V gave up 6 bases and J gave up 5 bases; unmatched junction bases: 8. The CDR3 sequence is CASSAEGQGDYGYTF. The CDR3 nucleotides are TGTGCCAGCAGTGCGGAGGGACAGGGGGATTATGGCTACACCTTC.

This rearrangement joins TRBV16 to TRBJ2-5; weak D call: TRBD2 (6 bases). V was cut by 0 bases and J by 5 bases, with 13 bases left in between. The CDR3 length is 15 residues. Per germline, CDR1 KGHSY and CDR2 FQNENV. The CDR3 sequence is CASSQSTGVGETQYF. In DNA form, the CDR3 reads TGTGCCAGCAGCCAATCGACGGGGGTCGGTGAGACCCAGTACTTC.

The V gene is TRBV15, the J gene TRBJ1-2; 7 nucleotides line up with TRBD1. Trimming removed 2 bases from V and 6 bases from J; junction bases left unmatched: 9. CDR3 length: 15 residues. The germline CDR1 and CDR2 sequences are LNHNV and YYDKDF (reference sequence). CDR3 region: CATSRSLGTVNGYTF. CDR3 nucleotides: TGTGCCACCAGCAGATCTTTAGGGACAGTTAATGGCTACACCTTC.

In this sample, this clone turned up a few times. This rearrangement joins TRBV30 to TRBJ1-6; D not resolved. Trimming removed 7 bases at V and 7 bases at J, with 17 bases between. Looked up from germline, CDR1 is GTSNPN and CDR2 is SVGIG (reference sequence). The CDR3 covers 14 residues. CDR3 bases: TGTGCCTTGGCAAGAAAGTCCCCAAATTCACCCCTCCACTTT. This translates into CALARKSPNSPLHF.

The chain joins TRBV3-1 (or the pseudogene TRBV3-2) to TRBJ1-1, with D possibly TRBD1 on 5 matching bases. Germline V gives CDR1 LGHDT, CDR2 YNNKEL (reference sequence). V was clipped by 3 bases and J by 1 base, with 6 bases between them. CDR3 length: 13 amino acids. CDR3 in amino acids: CASSQGRNTEAFF. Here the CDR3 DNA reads TGTGCCAGCAGCCAGGGGCGGAACACTGAAGCTTTCTTT.

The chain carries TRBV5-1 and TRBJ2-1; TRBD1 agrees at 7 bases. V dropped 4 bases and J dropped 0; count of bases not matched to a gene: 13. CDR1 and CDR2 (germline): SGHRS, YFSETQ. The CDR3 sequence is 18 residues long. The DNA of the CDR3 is TGCGCCAGCAGCCTTCCCGGACAGGCCAGTAGCTCCTACAATGAGCAGTTCTTC. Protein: CASSLPGQASSSYNEQFF.

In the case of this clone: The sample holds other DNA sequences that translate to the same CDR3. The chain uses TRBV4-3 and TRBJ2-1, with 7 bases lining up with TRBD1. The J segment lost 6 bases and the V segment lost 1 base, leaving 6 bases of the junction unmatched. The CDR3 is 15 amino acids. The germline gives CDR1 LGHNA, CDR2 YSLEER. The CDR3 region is CASSQAPGQINEQFF. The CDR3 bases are TGCGCCAGCAGCCAAGCCCCGGGACAGATCAATGAGCAGTTCTTC.

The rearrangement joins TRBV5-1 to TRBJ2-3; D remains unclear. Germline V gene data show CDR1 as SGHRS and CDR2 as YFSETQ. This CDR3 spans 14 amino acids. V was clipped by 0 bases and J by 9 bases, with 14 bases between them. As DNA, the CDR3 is TGCGCCAGCAGCTTGGCCTTGGGCCGTAGGACGCAGTATTTT. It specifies CASSLALGRRTQYF.

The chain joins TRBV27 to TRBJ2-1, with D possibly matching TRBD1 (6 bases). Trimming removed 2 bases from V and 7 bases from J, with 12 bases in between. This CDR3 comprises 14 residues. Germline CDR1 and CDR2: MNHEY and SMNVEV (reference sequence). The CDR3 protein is CASSLPTGNNEQFF. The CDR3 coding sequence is TGTGCCAGCAGTTTACCAACAGGGAATAATGAGCAGTTCTTC.

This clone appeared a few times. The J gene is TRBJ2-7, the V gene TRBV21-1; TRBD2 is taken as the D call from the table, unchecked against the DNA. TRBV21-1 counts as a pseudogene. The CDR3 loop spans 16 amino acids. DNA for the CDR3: TGTGCCAGCAGCACCCACCCACCATCCGGGAGGGCCCGCCAGTACTTC. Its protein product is CASSTHPPSGRARQYF.

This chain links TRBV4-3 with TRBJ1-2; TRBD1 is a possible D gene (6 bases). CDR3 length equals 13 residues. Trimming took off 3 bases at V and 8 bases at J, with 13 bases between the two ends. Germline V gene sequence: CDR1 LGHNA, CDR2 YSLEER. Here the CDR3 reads CASSHIQGDGYTF. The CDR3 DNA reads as TGCGCCAGCAGCCATATACAGGGAGACGGCTACACCTTC.